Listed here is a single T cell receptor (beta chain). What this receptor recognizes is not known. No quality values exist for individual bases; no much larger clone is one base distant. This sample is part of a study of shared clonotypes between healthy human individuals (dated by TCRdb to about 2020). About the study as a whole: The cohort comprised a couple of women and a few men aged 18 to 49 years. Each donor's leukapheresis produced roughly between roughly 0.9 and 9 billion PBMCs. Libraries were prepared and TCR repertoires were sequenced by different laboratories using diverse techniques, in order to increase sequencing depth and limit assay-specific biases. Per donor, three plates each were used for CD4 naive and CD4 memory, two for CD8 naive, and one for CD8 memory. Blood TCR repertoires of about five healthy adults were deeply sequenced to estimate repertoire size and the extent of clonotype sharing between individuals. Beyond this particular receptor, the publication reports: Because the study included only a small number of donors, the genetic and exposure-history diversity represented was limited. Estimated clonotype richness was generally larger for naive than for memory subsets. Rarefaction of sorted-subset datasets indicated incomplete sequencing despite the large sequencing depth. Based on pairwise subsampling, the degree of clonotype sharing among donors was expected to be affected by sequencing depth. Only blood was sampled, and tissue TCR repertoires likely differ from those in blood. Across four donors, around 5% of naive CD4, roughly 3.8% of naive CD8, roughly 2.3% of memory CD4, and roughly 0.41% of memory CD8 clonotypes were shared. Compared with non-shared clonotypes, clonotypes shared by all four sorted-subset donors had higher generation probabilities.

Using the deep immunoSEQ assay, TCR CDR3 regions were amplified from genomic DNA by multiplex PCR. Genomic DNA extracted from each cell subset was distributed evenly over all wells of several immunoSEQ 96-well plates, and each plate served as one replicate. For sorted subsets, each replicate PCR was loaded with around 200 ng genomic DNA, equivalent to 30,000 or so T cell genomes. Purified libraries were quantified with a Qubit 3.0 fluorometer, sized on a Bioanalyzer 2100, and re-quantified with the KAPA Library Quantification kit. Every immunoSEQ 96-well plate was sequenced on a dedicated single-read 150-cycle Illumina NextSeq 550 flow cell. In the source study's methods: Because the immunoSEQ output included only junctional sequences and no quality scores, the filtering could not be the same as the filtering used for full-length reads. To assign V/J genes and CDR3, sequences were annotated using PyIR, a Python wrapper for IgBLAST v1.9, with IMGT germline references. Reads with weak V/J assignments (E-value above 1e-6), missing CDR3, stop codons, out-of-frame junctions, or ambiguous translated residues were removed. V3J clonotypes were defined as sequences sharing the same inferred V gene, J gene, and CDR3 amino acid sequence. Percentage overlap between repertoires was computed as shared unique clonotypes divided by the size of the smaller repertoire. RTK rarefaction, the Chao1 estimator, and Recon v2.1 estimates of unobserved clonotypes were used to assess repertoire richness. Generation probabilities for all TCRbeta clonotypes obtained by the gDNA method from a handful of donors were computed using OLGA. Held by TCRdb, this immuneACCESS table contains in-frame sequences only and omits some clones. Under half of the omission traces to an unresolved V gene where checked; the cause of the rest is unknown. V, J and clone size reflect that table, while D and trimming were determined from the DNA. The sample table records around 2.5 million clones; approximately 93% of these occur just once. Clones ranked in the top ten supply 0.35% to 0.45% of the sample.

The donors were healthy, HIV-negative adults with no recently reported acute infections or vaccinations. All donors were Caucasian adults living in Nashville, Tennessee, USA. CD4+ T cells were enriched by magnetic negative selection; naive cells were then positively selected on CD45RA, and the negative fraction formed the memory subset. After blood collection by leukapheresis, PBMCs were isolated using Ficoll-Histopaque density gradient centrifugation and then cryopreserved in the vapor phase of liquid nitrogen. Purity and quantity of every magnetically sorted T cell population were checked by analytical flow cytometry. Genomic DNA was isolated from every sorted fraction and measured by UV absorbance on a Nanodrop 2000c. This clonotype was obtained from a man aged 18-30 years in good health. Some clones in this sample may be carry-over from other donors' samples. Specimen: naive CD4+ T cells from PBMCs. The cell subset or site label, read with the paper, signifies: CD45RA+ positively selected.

The CDR3 in this case is CASSAWGQPGYEQYF. In nucleotide form, the sequence is TGTGCCAGCTCAGCCTGGGGACAGCCAGGTTACGAGCAGTACTTC. The chain was built from TRBV18 and TRBJ2-7; the central 7 bases match TRBD1. Germline trimming: 5 bases from V, 4 bases from J; junction bases outside gene matches: 11. As encoded in the germline V gene, CDR1 is KGHSH while CDR2 is LQKENI. The CDR3, from cysteine to phenylalanine, totals 15 residues. Only the CDR3 portion is preserved as DNA: 45 bases, with reading frame beginning at the first base.